The next 11 T cell receptor beta chains were all read from a single sample in a study of blood T cell repertoires in COVID-19 (dated by TCRdb to 2020 to 2021). Libraries were constructed by the immunoSEQ multiplex PCR assay. As stored in TCRdb, this immuneACCESS dataset retains in-frame rearrangements with V and J assigned. A fraction of the clones does not appear; measured against another copy, unresolved V genes explain less than half of the discrepancy, and the remainder lacks a known reason. Present in this sample are about 150,000 clones, around 79% of which were seen just once. Under 20% of the sample comes from the top ten. Specimen: PBMCs or T cells enriched from blood (not recorded which). The receptor set was obtained from a woman in her seventies in a cohort exposed to, infected with or recovered from COVID-19 (not recorded which).

The chain carries TRBV7-8 and TRBJ2-7; 8 bases agree with TRBD1. Trimming at V came to 6 bases and at J to 5 bases, leaving 15 bases not matched to a gene. The germline gives CDR1 SGHVS, CDR2 FQNEAQ. CDR3 length: 16 amino acids. CDR3 DNA: TGTGCCAGCAGTCCAAATCTCCAGGGGGCGCGACACGAGCAGTACTTC. It specifies CASSPNLQGARHEQYF.

The gene calls are TRBV5-1 and TRBJ2-3, with 10 bases aligning to TRBD1. V was pared by 2 bases and J by 5 bases, with 8 bases of the junction left unmatched. The length of the CDR3 is 16 residues. Per the germline V gene, CDR1 is SGHRS and CDR2 is YFSETQ. The CDR3 DNA reads as TGCGCCAGCAGCTTCCGGCGAGACAGGGGGCAAGATACGCAGTATTTT. This codes for CASSFRRDRGQDTQYF.

The chain has TRBV28 and TRBJ1-5; the D gene is possibly TRBD1 (5 bases). This CDR3 region has 15 residues. CDR1 is MDHEN, CDR2 SYDVKM, per germline. Trimming removed 3 bases at V and 5 bases at J, with 14 bases between. The CDR3 is CASSLGQGPYQPQHF. In DNA, the CDR3 is TGTGCCAGCAGTTTGGGGCAGGGTCCTTATCAGCCCCAGCATTTT. The complete variable domain, with remaining parts taken from reference TRBV28 and TRBJ1-5, reads DVKVTQSSRYLVKRTGEKVFLECVQDMDHENMFWYRQDPGLGLRLIYFSYDVKMKEKGDIPEGYSVSREKKERFSLILESASTNQTSMYLCASSLGQGPYQPQHFGDGTRLSIL.

The chain employs TRBV19 and TRBJ2-5; 7 bases agree with TRBD1. V was pared by 5 bases and J by 9 bases, with 3 bases of the junction left unmatched. This CDR3 comprises 11 residues. Per germline, CDR1 LNHDA and CDR2 SQIVND (reference sequence). As DNA, the CDR3 is TGTGCCAGTAGTGCACAGGGGCCCCAGTACTTC. Encoded protein: CASSAQGPQYF.

This sequence joins TRBV6-1 and TRBJ1-1; D is ambiguous. Germline loops: CDR1 MNHNS, CDR2 SASEGT. The V end was cut by 0 bases, the J end by 6 bases, with 14 bases between. The CDR3 length is 15 residues. The CDR3 nucleotides are TGTGCCAGCAGTGAAGCCCCCCGAAAGAGCGCTGAAGCTTTCTTT. The encoded protein is CASSEAPRKSAEAFF.

The rearrangement joins TRBV24-1 to TRBJ2-3; D is ambiguous. The germline gives CDR1 KGHDR, CDR2 SFDVKD. The length of the CDR3 is 15 residues. The V gene lost 3 bases and the J gene lost 5 bases, with 14 bases spanning the gap. The CDR3: CATSDNRPSGDTQYF. The CDR3 coding sequence is TGTGCCACCAGTGATAACCGACCTTCGGGAGATACGCAGTATTTT.

This clone has just one count. The rearrangement uses TRBV28 and TRBJ1-2; the D is unclear. Looked up from germline, CDR1 is MDHEN and CDR2 is SYDVKM. The V end lost 8 bases, the J end lost 2 bases, and 6 bases lay between the germline ends. CDR3 size: 11 residues. The CDR3 region has the DNA TGTGCCAGCCTCTCCAACTATGGCTACACCTTC. Translating gives CASLSNYGYTF.

This chain joins TRBV7-6 and TRBJ1-2, with TRBD1 matching over 7 bases. Germline loops: CDR1 SGHVS, CDR2 FNYEAQ. CDR3 length: 17 amino acids. Trimming at V came to 2 bases and at J to 6 bases, leaving 15 bases not matched to a gene. The CDR3 sequence is CASSLNRDRAVLDGYTF. The CDR3 coding sequence is TGTGCCAGCAGCTTAAATCGAGACAGGGCCGTTCTGGATGGCTACACCTTC.

In its sample, this clone was seen a few times. This sequence joins TRBV7-9 and TRBJ1-2; possibly TRBD1 for D (6 bases). V was cut by 5 bases and J by 4 bases, with 14 bases left in between. Germline lookup yields CDR1 SEHNR and CDR2 FQNEAQ (reference sequence). This CDR3 is built from 14 residues. CDR3 in DNA: TGTGCCAGCAGCCCGGACAGTTTTATCTATGGCTACACCTTC. This gives the protein CASSPDSFIYGYTF.

The J gene is TRBJ1-1, the V gene TRBV18; D call uncertain. CDR1 KGHSH and CDR2 LQKENI come from the germline V gene. Deletions cut 0 bases from V and 0 bases from J, with 2 bases between. This CDR3 is 13 amino acids long. CDR3 nucleotides: TGTGCCAGCTCACCACCCATGAACACTGAAGCTTTCTTT. It is translated as CASSPPMNTEAFF.

This clone has a handful of counts. The chain is built from TRBV10-3 and TRBJ1-2; D is possibly TRBD1 (5 bases). Germline V CDR1 and CDR2: ENHRY, SYGVKD. The CDR3 is 15 residues long. Between the trimmed V and J ends, which lost 0 bases and 4 bases, there was a span of 12 bases. DNA for the CDR3: TGTGCCATCAGTGAGTCGCGGGGGTTGGGCTATGGCTACACCTTC. Protein product: CAISESRGLGYGYTF.